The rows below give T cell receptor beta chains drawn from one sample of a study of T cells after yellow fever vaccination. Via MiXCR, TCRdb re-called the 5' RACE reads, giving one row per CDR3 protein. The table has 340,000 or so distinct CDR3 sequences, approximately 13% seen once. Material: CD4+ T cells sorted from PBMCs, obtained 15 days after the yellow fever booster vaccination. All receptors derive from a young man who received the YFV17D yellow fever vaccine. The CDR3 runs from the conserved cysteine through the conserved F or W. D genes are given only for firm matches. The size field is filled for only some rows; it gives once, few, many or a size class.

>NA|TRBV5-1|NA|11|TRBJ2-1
CASSLAREQFF
TGCGCCAGCAGCTTGGCCCGGGAGCAGTTCTTC
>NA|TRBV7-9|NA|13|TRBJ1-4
CASSPQGSSRGYF
TGTGCCAGCAGCCCCCAAGGGTCCTCTCGGGGGTATTTT
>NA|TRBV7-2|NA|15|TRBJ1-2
CASSFGTPMNRGYTF
TGTGCCAGCAGCTTTGGGACACCAATGAATCGGGGCTACACCTTC
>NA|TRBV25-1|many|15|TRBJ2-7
CASSEGPPGTYEQYF
TGTGCCAGCAGTGAGGGGCCTCCGGGGACCTACGAGCAGTACTTC
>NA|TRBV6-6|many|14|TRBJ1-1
CASSYSGGDTEAFF
TGTGCCAGCAGTTACTCGGGTGGGGACACTGAAGCTTTCTTT
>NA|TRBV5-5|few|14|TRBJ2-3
CASSSLVSTDTQYF
TGTGCCAGCAGCTCTTTAGTGAGCACAGATACGCAGTATTTT
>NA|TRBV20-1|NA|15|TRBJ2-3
CSAKHTHSSTDTQYF
TGCAGTGCCAAGCATACCCACTCTAGCACAGATACGCAGTATTTT
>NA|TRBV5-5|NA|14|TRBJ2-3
CASSFDGATDTQYF
TGTGCCAGCAGCTTTGATGGGGCGACAGATACGCAGTATTTT
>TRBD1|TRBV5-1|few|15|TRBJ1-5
CASSILPGQGQPQHF
TGCGCCAGCAGCATACTCCCGGGACAGGGGCAGCCCCAGCATTTT
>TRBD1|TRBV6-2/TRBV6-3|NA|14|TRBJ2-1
CASRGDRTYNEQFF
TGTGCCAGCAGGGGGGACAGGACCTACAATGAGCAGTTCTTC
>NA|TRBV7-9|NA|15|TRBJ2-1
CASSLVKGTINEQFF
TGTGCCAGCAGCTTAGTAAAGGGTACTATCAATGAGCAGTTCTTC
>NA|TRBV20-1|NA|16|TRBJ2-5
CSARADRERGQETQYF
TGCAGTGCTAGGGCGGACAGGGAGCGGGGGCAAGAGACCCAGTACTTC
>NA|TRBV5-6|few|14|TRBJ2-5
CASSESTIGETQYF
TGTGCCAGCAGCGAATCGACTATTGGAGAGACCCAGTACTTC
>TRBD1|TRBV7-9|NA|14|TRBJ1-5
CASSLGSGGQPQHF
TGTGCCAGCAGCTTAGGGTCAGGGGGGCAGCCCCAGCATTTT
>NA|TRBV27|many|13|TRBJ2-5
CASSTRYQETQYF
TGTGCCAGCAGTACGAGGTACCAAGAGACCCAGTACTTC